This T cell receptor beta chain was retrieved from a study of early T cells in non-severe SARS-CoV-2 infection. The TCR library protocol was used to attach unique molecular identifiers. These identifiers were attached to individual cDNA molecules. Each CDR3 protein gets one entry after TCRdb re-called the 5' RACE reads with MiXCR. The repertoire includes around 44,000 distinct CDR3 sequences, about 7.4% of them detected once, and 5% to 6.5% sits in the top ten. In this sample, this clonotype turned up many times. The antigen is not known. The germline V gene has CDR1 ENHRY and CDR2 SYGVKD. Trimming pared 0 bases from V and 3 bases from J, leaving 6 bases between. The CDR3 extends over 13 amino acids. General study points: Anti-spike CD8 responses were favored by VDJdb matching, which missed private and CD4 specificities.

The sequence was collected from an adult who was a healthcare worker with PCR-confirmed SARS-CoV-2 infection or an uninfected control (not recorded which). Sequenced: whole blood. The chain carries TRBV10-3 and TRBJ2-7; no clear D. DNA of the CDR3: TGTGCCATCAGTGAGTCGAACCGCTACGAGCAGTACTTC. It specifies CAISESNRYEQYF.